Ten or more counts support the clone carrying this TCR beta chain. Its specificity is not known. Unique molecular identifiers were included in an RNA-based 3' RACE TCR library. TCRdb re-called the 3' RACE reads with MiXCR, one entry per CDR3 protein. The repertoire holds tens of thousands of distinct CDR3 sequences, with roughly 4% as singletons. The data were taken from a study of HIV-infected children after antiretroviral therapy interruption. Study context: Four children interrupted treatment; four stayed on continuous treatment. Most children had recorded EBV and CMV exposure. Study results and caveats: After treatment interruption started, naive CD4+ CDR3 overlap across time points dropped.

Specified treatment: PENTA 11 planned treatment interruption arm or continuous ART arm. At least 24 weeks of at least three-drug ART, in children 2 to 15 years. V dropped 7 bases and J dropped 7 bases, with 10 bases sitting between them. The CDR3 has 11 amino acids. Germline values: CDR1 SNHLY, CDR2 FYNNEI. The source is a pool of human donors with HIV. The chain uses TRBV2 and TRBJ1-2; a weak D match, TRBD1 (6 bases). The specimen comprised CD45RA+ CD4+ T cells from PBMCs, pooled from several time points, sampled from a donor given antiretroviral therapy, either interrupted or continuous. Subset described: naive CD4+ CD45RA+ CD45RO- T cells. The CDR3 protein is CASIQGTGYTF. DNA of the CDR3: TGTGCCAGCATCCAGGGGACTGGCTACACCTTC.